This TCR beta chain is from a study of identical twins. Study-wide points: Not following the same donors, the study drew its conclusions from cross-sectional statistical analysis.

The CDR3 is 16 residues long. Germline V gene lookup returns CDR1 ENHRY and CDR2 SYGVKD. V shed 4 bases and J 2 bases; nucleotides not matched to a gene: 9. On this clonotype itself: Its antigen remains unidentified.

TCRdb independently ran MiXCR on the 5' RACE reads; one entry per CDR3 protein. The table includes approximately 500,000 distinct CDR3 sequences, more than 20% detected once. These data were also filed under a second study, of T cells expressing NK-cell markers. That source adds: Within the sequenced cohort of eight donors, seven exhibited HCMV seropositivity and one was seronegative.

This chain uses TRBV10-3 with TRBJ2-7; 9 nucleotides agree with TRBD2. This TCR was sampled from a woman aged 18-35 years in good health. Material: CD4+ T cells sorted from blood. CDR3 nucleotides: TGTGCCATCAGTGGACCGTTGGGCGGGAGGGCCTACGAGCAGTACTTC. Amino acids: CAISGPLGGRAYEQYF.